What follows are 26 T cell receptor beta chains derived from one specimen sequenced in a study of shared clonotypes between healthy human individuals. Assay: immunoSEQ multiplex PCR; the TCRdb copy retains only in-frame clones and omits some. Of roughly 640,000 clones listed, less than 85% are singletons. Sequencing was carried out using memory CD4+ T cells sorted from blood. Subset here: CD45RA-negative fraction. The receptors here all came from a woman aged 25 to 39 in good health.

The CDR3: CASSLMQGANYGYTF. The CDR3 nucleotides read TGTGCCAGCAGCTTAATGCAGGGAGCTAACTATGGCTACACCTTC. The rearrangement links TRBV7-7 to TRBJ1-2, with a tentative D call TRBD1 (5 bases). The CDR3 runs 15 residues. V lost 2 bases, J lost 0 bases, and 10 bases lay in between. Germline-derived CDR1 and CDR2 are SSHAT and FNYEAQ (reference sequence).

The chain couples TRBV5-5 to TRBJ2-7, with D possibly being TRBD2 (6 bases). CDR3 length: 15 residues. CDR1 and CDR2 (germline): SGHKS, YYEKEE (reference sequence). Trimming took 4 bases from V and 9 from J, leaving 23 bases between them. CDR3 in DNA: TGTGCCAGCAGCCCGGGACCGGGAGCGATCGGGGTGCAGTACTTC. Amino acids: CASSPGPGAIGVQYF. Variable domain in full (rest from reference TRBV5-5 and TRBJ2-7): DAGVTQSPTHLIKTRGQQVTLRCSPISGHKSVSWYQQVLGQGPQFIFQYYEKEERGRGNFPDRFSARQFPNYSSELNVNALLLGDSALYLCASSPGPGAIGVQYFGPGTRLTVT.

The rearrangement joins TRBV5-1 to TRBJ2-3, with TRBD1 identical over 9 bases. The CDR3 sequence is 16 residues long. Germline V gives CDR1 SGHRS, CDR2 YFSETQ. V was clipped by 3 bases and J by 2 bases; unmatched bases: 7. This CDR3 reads CASSSGQGPDTDTQYF. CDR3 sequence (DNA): TGCGCCAGCAGCTCGGGACAGGGACCAGACACAGATACGCAGTATTTT.

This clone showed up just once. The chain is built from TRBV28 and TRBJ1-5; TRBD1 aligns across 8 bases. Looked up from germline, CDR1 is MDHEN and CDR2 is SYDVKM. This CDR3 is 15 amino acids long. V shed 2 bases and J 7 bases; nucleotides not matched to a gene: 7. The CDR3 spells CASSLPGGNWQPQHF. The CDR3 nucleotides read TGTGCCAGCAGTTTACCAGGGGGCAACTGGCAGCCCCAGCATTTT.

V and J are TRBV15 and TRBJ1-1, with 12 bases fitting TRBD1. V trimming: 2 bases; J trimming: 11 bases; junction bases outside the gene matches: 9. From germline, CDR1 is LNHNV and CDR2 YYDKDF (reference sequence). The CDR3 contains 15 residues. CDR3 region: CATSRRDRGPLRAFF. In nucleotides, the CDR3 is TGTGCCACCAGCAGAAGGGACAGGGGGCCCCTGAGGGCTTTCTTT.

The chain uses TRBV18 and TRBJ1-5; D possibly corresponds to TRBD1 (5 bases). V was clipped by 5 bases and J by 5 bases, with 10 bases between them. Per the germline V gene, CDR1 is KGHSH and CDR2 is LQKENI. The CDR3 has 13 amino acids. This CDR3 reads CASSSGSDQPQHF. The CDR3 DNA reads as TGTGCCAGCTCATCAGGGTCGGATCAGCCCCAGCATTTT.

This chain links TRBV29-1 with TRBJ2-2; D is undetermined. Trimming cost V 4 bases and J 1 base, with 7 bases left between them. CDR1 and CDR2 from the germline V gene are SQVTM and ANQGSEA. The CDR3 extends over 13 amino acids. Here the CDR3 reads CSVGRMNTGELFF. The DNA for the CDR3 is TGCAGCGTTGGACGGATGAACACCGGGGAGCTGTTTTTT.

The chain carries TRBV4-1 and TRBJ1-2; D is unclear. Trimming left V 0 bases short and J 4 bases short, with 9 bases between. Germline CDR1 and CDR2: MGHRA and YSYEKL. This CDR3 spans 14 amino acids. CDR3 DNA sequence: TGCGCCAGCAGCCAAGATTCTAAGGGCTATGGCTACACCTTC. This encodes CASSQDSKGYGYTF.

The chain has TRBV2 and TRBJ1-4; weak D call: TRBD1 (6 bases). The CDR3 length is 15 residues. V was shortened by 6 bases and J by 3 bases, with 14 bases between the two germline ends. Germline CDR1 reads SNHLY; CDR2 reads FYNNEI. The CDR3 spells CASRNNRAANEKLFF. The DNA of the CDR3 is TGTGCCAGCAGGAACAACAGGGCAGCTAATGAAAAACTGTTTTTT.

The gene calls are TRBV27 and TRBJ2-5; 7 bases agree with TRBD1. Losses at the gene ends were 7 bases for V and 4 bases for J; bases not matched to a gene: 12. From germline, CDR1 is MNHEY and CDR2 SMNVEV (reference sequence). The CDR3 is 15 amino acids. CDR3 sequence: CASTTYRGSSETQYF. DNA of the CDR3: TGTGCCAGCACAACTTACAGGGGTTCCTCAGAGACCCAGTACTTC.

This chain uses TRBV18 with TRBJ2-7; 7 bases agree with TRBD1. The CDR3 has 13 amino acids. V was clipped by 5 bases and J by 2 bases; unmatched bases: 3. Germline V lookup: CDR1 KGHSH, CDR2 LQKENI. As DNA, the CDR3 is TGTGCCAGCTCAGACAGGGAACCCTACGAGCAGTACTTC. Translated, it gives CASSDREPYEQYF.

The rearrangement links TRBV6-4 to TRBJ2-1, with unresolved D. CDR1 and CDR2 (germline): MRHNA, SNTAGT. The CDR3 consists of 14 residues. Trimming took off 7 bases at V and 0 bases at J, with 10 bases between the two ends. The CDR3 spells CASNCNFSYNEQFF. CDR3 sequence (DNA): TGTGCCAGCAACTGTAATTTCTCCTACAATGAGCAGTTCTTC.

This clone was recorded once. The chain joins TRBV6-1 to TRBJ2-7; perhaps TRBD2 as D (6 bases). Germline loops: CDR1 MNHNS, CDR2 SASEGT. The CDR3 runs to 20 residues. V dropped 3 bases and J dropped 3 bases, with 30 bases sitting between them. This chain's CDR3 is CASSDGYGLASNRPYYEQYF. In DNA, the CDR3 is TGTGCCAGCAGTGATGGTTACGGCCTAGCGTCCAACCGGCCTTACTACGAGCAGTACTTC.

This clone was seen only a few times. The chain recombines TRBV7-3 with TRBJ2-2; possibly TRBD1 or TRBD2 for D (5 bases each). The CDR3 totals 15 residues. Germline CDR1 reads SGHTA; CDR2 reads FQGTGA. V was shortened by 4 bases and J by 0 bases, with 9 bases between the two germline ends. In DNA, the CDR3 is TGTGCCAGCAGCTCGGGGCCGGCGAACACCGGGGAGCTGTTTTTT. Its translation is CASSSGPANTGELFF.

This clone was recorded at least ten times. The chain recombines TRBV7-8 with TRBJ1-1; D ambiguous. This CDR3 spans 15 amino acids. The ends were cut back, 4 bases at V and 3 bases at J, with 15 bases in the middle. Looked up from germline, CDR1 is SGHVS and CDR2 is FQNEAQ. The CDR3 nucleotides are TGTGCCAGCAGCTCTGGGAGGGTGTCGTACACTGAAGCTTTCTTT. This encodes CASSSGRVSYTEAFF. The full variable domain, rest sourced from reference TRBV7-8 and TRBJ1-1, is GAGVSQSPRYKVAKRGQDVALRCDPISGHVSLFWYQQALGQGPEFLTYFQNEAQLDKSGLPSDRFFAERPEGSVSTLKIQRTQQEDSAVYLCASSSGRVSYTEAFFGQGTRLTVV.

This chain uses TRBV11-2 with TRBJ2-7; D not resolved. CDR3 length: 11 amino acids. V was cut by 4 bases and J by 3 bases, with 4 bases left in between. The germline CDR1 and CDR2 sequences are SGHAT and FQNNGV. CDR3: CASSSGYEQYF. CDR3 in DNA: TGTGCCAGCAGCTCGGGCTACGAGCAGTACTTC.

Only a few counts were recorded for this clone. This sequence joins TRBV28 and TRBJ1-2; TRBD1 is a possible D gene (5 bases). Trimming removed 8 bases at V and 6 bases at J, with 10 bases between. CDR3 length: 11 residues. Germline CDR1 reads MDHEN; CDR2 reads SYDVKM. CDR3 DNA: TGTGCCAGCTGGAGGGGTGATGGCTACACCTTC. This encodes CASWRGDGYTF.

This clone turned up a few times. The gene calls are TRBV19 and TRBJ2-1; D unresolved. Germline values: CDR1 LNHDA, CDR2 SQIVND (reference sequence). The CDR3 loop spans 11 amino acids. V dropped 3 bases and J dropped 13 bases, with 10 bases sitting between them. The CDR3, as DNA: TGTGCCAGTAGTATTCTGGACCGACAGTTCTTC. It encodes CASSILDRQFF.

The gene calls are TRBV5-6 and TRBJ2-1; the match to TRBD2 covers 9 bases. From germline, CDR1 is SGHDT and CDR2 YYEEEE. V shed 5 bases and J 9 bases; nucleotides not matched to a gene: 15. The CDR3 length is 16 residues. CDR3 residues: CASRFDSGSAFGEQFF. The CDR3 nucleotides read TGTGCCAGCAGGTTTGATAGCGGGAGCGCCTTTGGTGAGCAGTTCTTC.

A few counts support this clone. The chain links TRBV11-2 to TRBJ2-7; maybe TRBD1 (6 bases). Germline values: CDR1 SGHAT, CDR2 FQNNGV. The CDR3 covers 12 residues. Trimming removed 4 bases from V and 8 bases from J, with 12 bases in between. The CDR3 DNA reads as TGTGCCAGCAGCTCCGAAGACAGGAAGCAGTACTTC. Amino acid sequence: CASSSEDRKQYF.

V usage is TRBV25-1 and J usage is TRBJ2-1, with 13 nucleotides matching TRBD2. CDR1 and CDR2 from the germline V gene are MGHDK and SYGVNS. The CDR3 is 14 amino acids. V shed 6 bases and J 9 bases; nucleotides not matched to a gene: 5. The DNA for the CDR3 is TGTGCCAGCAGAGGACTAGCGGGAGAGGTTGAGCAGTTCTTC. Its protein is CASRGLAGEVEQFF.

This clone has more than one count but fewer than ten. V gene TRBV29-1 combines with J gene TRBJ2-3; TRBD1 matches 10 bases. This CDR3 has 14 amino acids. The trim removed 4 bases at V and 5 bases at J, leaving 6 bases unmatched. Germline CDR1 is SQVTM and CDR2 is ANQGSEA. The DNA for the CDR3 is TGCAGCGTTGTTGAGGACAGGGGGTTAGATACGCAGTATTTT. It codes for CSVVEDRGLDTQYF.

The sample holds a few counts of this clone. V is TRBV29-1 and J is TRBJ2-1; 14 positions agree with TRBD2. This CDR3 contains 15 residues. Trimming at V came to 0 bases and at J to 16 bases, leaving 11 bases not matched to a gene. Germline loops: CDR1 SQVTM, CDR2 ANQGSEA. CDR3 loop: CSVEDPGTSGRKFFF. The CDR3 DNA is TGCAGCGTTGAAGATCCCGGGACTAGCGGGAGAAAGTTCTTCTTC.

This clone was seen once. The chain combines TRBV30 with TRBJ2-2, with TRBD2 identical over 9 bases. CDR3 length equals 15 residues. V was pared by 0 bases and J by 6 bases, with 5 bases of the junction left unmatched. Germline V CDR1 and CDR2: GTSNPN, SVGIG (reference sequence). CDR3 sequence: CAWSVRGRGSGELFF. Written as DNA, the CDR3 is TGTGCCTGGAGTGTACGCGGGAGGGGCTCCGGGGAGCTGTTTTTT.

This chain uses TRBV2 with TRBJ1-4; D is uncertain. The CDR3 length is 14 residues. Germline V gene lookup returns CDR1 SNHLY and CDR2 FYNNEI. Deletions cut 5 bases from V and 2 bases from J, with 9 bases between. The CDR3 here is CASSKDSTNEKLFF. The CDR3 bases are TGTGCCAGCAGTAAAGACTCCACTAATGAAAAACTGTTTTTT.

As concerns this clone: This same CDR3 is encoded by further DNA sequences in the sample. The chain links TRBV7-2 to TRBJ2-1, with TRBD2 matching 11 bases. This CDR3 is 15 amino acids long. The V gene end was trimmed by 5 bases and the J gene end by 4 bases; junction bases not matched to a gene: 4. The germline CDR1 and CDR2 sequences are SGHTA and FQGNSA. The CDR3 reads CASSPTSGSYNEQFF. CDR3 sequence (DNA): TGTGCCAGCAGCCCTACTAGCGGGAGTTACAATGAGCAGTTCTTC.